This T cell receptor beta chain was sequenced during a study of blood T cell repertoires in COVID-19. Study in general: Nucleic acid was either cDNA or gDNA, and it came from T cells, B-cell-depleted T cells, or PBMCs.

After removal of 8 bases from V and 5 bases from J, the junction contained 11 bases not matched to a gene. The germline gives CDR1 SQVTM, CDR2 ANQGSEA. The CDR3 contains 13 residues. This table comes from immunoSEQ multiplex PCR, and its TCRdb copy is limited to in-frame clones, with some not included. Among 150,000 to 200,000 clones, about 80% were seen once, and the ten largest hold 22%. This TCR was recovered from a woman aged 80 or older with acute or convalescent COVID-19. Sequencing used peripheral blood. The gene calls are TRBV29-1 and TRBJ2-5, with 7 bases that match TRBD1. CDR3 region: CSSRQGFSETQYF. DNA for the CDR3: TGCAGCTCACGACAGGGTTTTAGTGAGACCCAGTACTTC.